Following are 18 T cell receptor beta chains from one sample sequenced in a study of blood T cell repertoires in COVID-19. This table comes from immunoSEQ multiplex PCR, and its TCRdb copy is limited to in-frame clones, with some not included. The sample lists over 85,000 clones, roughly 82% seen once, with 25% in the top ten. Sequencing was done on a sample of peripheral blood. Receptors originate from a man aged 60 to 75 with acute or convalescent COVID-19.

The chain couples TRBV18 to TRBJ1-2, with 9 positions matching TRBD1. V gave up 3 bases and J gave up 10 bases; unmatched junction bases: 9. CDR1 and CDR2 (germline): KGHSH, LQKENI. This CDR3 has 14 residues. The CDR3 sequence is CASSPSTGGRVYTF. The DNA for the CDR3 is TGTGCCAGCTCACCTTCGACAGGGGGAAGGGTCTACACCTTC.

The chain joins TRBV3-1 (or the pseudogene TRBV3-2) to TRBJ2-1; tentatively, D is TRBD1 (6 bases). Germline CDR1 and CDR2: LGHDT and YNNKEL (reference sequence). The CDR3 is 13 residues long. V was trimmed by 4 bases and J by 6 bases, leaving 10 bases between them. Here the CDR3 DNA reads TGTGCCAGCAGCCGGAGAGGGGGCAATGAGCAGTTCTTC. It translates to CASSRRGGNEQFF.

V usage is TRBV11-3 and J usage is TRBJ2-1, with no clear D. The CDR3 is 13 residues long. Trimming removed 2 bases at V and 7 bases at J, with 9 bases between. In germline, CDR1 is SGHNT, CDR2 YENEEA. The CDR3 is CASSLHQENEQFF. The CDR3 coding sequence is TGTGCCAGCAGCTTACACCAAGAGAATGAGCAGTTCTTC.

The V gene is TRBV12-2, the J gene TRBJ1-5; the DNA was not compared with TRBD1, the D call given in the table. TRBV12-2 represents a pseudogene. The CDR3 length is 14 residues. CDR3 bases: TGTGCAAGTCGCGTGGGGCAGTGCAATCAGCCCCAGCATTTT. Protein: CASRVGQCNQPQHF.

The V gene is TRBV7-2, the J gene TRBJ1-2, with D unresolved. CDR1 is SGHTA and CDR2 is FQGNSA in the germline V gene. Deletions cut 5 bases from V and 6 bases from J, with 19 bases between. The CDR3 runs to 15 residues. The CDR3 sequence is CASSLRRLAADGYTF. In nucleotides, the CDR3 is TGTGCCAGCAGCCTCCGGAGGTTGGCGGCGGATGGCTACACCTTC.

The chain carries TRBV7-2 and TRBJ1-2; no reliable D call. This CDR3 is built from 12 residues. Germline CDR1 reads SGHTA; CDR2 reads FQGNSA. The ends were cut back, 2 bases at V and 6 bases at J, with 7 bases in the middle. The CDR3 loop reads CASSLTYDGYTF. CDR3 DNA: TGTGCCAGCAGCTTAACATACGATGGCTACACCTTC.

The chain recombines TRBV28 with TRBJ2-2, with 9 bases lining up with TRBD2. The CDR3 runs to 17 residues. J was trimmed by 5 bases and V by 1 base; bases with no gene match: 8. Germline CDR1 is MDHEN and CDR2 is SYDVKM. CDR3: CASSLLIAGVLTGELFF. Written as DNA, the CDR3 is TGTGCCAGCAGTTTATTGATAGCGGGGGTCCTGACCGGGGAGCTGTTTTTT.

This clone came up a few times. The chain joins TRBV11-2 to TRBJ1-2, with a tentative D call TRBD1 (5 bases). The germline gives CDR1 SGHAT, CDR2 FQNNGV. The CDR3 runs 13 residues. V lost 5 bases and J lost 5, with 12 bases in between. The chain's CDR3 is CASSPRGGYGYTF. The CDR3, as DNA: TGTGCCAGCAGCCCGCGGGGGGGGTATGGCTACACCTTC.

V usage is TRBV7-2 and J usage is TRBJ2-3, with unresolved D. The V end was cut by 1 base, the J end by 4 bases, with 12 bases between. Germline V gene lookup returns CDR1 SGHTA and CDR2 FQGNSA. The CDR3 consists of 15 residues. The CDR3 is CASSLGVRNPDTQYF. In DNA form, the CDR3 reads TGTGCCAGCAGCTTAGGAGTGCGGAACCCAGATACGCAGTATTTT.

The CDR3 DNA follows: TGCGCCAGCAGCTTGGATACTAGCGGGGCCGAGCAGTTCTTC. Its translation: CASSLDTSGAEQFF. The chain has TRBV5-1 and TRBJ2-1; 10 bases agree with TRBD2. J was trimmed by 10 bases and V by 0 bases; bases with no gene match: 4. The germline gives CDR1 SGHRS, CDR2 YFSETQ. The CDR3 sequence is 14 residues long.

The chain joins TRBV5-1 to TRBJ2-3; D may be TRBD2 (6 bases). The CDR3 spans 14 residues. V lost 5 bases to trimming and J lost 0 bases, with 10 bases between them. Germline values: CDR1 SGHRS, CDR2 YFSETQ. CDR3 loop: CASSNSGSTDTQYF. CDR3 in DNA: TGCGCCAGCAGTAACAGCGGGAGCACAGATACGCAGTATTTT. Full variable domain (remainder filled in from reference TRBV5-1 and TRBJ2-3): KAGVTQTPRYLIKTRGQQVTLSCSPISGHRSVSWYQQTPGQGLQFLFEYFSETQRNKGNFPGRFSGRQFSNSRSEMNVSTLELGDSALYLCASSNSGSTDTQYFGPGTRLTVL.

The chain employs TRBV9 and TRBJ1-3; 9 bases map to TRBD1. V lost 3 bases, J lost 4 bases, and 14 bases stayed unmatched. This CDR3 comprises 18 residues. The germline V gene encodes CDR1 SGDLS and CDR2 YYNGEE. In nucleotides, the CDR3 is TGTGCCAGCAGCGCCTCTACCGGGACAGGGAGGGGAGGAAACACCATATATTTT. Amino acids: CASSASTGTGRGGNTIYF. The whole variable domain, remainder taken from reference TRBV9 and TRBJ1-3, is DSGVTQTPKHLITATGQRVTLRCSPRSGDLSVYWYQQSLDQGLQFLIQYYNGEERAKGNILERFSAQQFPDLHSELNLSSLELGDSALYFCASSASTGTGRGGNTIYFGEGSWLTVV.

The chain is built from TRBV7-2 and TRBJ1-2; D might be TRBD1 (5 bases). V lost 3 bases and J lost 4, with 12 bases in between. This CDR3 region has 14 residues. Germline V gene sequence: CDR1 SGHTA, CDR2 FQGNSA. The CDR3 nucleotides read TGTGCCAGCAGCTTCTCCAGGGATTTCTATGGCTACACCTTC. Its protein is CASSFSRDFYGYTF.

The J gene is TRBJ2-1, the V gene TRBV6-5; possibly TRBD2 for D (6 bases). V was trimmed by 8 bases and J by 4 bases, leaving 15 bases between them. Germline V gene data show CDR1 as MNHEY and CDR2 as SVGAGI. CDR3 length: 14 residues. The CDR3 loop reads CASGRSGAYNEQFF. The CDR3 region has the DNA TGTGCCAGCGGACGTAGCGGTGCGTACAATGAGCAGTTCTTC.

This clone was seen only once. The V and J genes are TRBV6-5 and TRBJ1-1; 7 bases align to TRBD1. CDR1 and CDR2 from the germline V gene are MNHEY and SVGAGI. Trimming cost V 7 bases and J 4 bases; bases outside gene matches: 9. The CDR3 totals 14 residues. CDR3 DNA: TGTGCCAGCAACGACCCAGGGGGTTTCACTGAAGCTTTCTTT. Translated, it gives CASNDPGGFTEAFF.

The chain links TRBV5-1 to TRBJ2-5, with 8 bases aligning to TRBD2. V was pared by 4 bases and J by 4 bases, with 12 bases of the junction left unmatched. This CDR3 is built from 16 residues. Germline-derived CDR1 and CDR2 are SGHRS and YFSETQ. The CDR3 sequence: CASSPLRAGGRETQYF. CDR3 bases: TGCGCCAGCAGCCCCCTAAGGGCGGGGGGTAGAGAGACCCAGTACTTC.

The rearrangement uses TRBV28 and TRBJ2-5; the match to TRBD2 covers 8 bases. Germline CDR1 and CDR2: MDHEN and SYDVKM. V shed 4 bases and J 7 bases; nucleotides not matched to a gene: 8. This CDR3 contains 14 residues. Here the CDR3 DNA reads TGTGCCAGCAGTTCCCGGACTAGCTCCGGGACCCAGTACTTC. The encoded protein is CASSSRTSSGTQYF.

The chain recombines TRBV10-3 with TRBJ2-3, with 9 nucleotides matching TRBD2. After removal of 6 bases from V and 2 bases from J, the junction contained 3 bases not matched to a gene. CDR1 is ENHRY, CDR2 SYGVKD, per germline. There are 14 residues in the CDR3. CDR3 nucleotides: TGTGCCATCAGCAGCGGGGGGCTCACAGATACGCAGTATTTT. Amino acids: CAISSGGLTDTQYF.